This TCR beta chain was sequenced in a study of T cells in Graves' hyperthyroidism and ophthalmopathy. Study results and caveats: Blood also contained most expanded thyroid clonotypes above 0.001. By a 13 V-J model, ophthalmopathy was set apart from stable hyperthyroidism.

Diagnosis relied on clinical symptoms, serum thyroxine and TRAb, thyroid ultrasound and orbital computed tomography. Using more than 7.5 ml of fresh peripheral blood, PBMCs were prepared. RNA transcripts yielded amplified TCR beta CDR3 regions. The HTBI primer set drove a first-round RT-PCR of the TCR CDR3. One entry per CDR3 protein, called by TCRdb with MiXCR from the multiplex PCR reads. The table shows about 410,000 distinct CDR3 sequences, with approximately 14% occurring only once. This clonotype was observed many times. The target antigen is unknown. The germline V gene has CDR1 SGHDN and CDR2 FVKESK. The CDR3 consists of 14 residues. The V and J ends lost 3 bases and 2 bases respectively, with 10 bases between them.

The receptor comes from a man aged 18-30 years with Graves' ophthalmopathy. The chain carries TRBV14 and TRBJ1-1, with D maybe TRBD1 (5 bases). Sequencing was performed on blood. The chain's CDR3 is CASSHLDRNTEAFF. CDR3 sequence (DNA): TGTGCCAGCAGCCACCTCGACAGAAACACTGAAGCTTTCTTT.